The clone carrying this TCR beta chain has just a few counts. No antigen is known for it. It was with 60 Vbeta and 13 Jbeta primers that the PCR ran. Repertoires were generated with immunoSEQ multiplex PCR, while TCRdb's copy carries only in-frame clones and drops some. The table includes roughly 280,000 clones, around 66% detected once. The germline V gene encodes CDR1 MDHEN and CDR2 SYDVKM. The ends lost 6 bases at V and 4 bases at J; junction bases unmatched: 6. This CDR3 spans 14 amino acids. The sample originates from a study of cytomegalovirus exposure and HLA in healthy donors. Study-wide context: Within an early data release were 65 million to 90 million unique TCRs drawn from HLA-typed donors.

Findings and caveats of the study: Some TCR beta chains (more than 150 of them) were listed as cytomegalovirus-associated.

The chain uses TRBV28 and TRBJ1-3, with 7 bases aligning to TRBD1. This receptor was identified in a female donor in good health and CMV-seronegative. Sequencing was done on a sample of PBMCs. The CDR3, as DNA: TGTGCCAGCAGATCGACAGGGATAGGAAACACCATATATTTT. This gives the protein CASRSTGIGNTIYF.